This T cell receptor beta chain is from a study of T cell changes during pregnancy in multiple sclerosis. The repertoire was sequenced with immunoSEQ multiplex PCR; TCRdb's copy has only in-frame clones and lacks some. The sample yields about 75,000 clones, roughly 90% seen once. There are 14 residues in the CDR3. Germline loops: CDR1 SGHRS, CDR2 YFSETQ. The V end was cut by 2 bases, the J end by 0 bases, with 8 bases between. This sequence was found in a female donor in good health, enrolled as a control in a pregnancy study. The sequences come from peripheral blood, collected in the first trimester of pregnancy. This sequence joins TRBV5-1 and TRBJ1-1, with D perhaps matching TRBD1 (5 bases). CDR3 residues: CASSLGEMNTEAFF. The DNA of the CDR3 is TGCGCCAGCAGCTTAGGGGAAATGAACACTGAAGCTTTCTTT.